These 8 T cell receptor beta chains came from one sample sequenced in a study of blood T cell repertoires in COVID-19. Clones were sequenced by immunoSEQ multiplex PCR, and TCRdb holds only the in-frame ones, with some missing. The sample shows around 100,000 clones, 70% to 85% of them seen only once. Specimen: peripheral blood. The receptor set was obtained from a man in his sixties or seventies with active or convalescent COVID-19.

The chain uses TRBV12-3 or TRBV12-4 and TRBJ2-7; D gene uncertain. The ends were cut back, 0 bases at V and 5 bases at J, with 8 bases in the middle. The CDR3 sequence is 13 residues long. The CDR3 DNA follows: TGTGCCAGCAGTTTAGCGAGAGTGAACGAGCAGTACTTC. It translates to CASSLARVNEQYF.

The chain employs TRBV6-4 and TRBJ1-2; TRBD1 agrees at 7 bases. CDR3 size: 14 residues. CDR1 is MRHNA and CDR2 is SNTAGT in the germline V gene. V lost 5 bases and J lost 2; bases outside the gene matches: 5. The CDR3 sequence: CASSRDSLNYGYTF. The CDR3 nucleotides are TGTGCCAGCAGTCGGGACAGCCTAAACTATGGCTACACCTTC.

This clone was recorded a few times. The CDR3 reads CASSFPSSGGGRWTLNEQFF. CDR3 bases: TGTGCCAGCAGCTTCCCCTCTAGCGGGGGGGGCCGGTGGACCCTCAATGAGCAGTTCTTC. The J gene is TRBJ2-1, the V gene TRBV7-8; 12 nucleotides align to TRBD2. V shed 3 bases, J shed 6 bases, and the junction held 18 bases outside the gene matches. The V gene's germline CDR1 is SGHVS and CDR2 FQNEAQ. This CDR3 is built from 20 residues.

This clone was found once. Distinct nucleotide sequences in the sample also encode this CDR3. The chain couples TRBV18 to TRBJ1-1; maybe TRBD1 (5 bases). This CDR3 comprises 13 residues. Germline CDR1 reads KGHSH; CDR2 reads LQKENI. With 3 bases removed from V and 0 bases from J, the gap between germline ends came to 5 bases. In nucleotides, the CDR3 is TGTGCCAGCTCACCGACAGTGAACACTGAAGCTTTCTTT. Encoded protein: CASSPTVNTEAFF.

The V call is TRBV19, the J call TRBJ2-6; 8 positions agree with TRBD1. The V gene end was trimmed by 6 bases and the J gene end by 0 bases; junction bases not matched to a gene: 7. Germline V CDR1 and CDR2: LNHDA, SQIVND (reference sequence). The CDR3 extends over 17 amino acids. CDR3 region: CASSPGTGLSGANVLTF. As DNA, the CDR3 is TGTGCCAGTAGCCCCGGGACAGGCCTCTCTGGGGCCAACGTCCTGACTTTC. Combining the CDR3 with reference TRBV19 and TRBJ2-6 gives the whole variable domain DGGITQSPKYLFRKEGQNVTLSCEQNLNHDAMYWYRQDPGQGLRLIYYSQIVNDFQKGDIAEGYSVSREKKESFPLTVTSAQKNPTAFYLCASSPGTGLSGANVLTFGAGSRLTVL.

CDR3 DNA: TGTGCCAGCAGCTTAATAAGGGAGGAGACCCAGTACTTC. Encoded protein: CASSLIREETQYF. J is TRBJ2-5 and V is TRBV7-3, with D perhaps matching TRBD2 (5 bases). Looked up from germline, CDR1 is SGHTA and CDR2 is FQGTGA. V was pared by 1 base and J by 5 bases, with 8 bases between. The CDR3 has 13 residues.

The chain combines TRBV7-8 with TRBJ1-2; D is perhaps TRBD1 (5 bases). The CDR3 has 15 amino acids. CDR1 is SGHVS, CDR2 FQNEAQ, per germline. Trimming took 3 bases from V and 0 from J, leaving 11 bases between them. The CDR3 spells CASSFDRLANYGYTF. The CDR3 DNA sequence: TGTGCCAGCAGCTTCGACAGACTAGCTAACTATGGCTACACCTTC.

This clone was recorded only once. This chain connects TRBV11-2 to TRBJ2-7, with D perhaps TRBD2 (6 bases). The germline V and J ends were trimmed by 4 bases and 7 bases, with 14 bases remaining between them. Germline loops: CDR1 SGHAT, CDR2 FQNNGV. This CDR3 is 13 amino acids long. In DNA, the CDR3 is TGTGCCAGCAGCTCGACGGGGGTGGCTGAGCAGTACTTC. Its protein product is CASSSTGVAEQYF.